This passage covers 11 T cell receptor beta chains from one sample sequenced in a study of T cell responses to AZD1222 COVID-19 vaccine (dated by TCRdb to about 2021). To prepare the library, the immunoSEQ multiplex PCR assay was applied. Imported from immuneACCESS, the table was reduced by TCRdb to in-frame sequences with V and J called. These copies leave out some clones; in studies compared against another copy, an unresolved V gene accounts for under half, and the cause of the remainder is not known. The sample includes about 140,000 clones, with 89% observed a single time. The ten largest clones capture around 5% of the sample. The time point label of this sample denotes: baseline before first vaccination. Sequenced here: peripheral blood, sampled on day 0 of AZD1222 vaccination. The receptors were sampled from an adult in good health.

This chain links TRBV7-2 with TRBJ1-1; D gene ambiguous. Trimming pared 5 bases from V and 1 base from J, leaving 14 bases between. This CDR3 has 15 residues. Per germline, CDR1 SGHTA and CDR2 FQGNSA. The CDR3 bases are TGTGCCAGCAGCCCAGCGGCCGGGCCGAACACTGAAGCTTTCTTT. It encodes CASSPAAGPNTEAFF. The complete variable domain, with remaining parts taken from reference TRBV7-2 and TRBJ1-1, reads GAGVSQSPSNKVTEKGKDVELRCDPISGHTALYWYRQSLGQGLEFLIYFQGNSAPDKSGLPSDRFSAERTGGSVSTLTIQRTQQEDSAVYLCASSPAAGPNTEAFFGQGTRLTVV.

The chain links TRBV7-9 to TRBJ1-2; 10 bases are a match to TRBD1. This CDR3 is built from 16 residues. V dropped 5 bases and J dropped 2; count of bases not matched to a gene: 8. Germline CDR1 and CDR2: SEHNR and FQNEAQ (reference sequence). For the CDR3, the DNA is TGTGCCAGCAGCCCTTACCGGGACAGGGGAAACTATGGCTACACCTTC. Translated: CASSPYRDRGNYGYTF.

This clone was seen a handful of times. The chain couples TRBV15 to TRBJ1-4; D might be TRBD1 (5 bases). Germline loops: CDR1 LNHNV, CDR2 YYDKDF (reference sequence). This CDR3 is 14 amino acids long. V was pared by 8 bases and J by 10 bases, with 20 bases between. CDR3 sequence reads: CATLQDSRDGKLFF. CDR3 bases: TGTGCCACCTTACAGGACTCCCGGGACGGAAAACTGTTTTTT.

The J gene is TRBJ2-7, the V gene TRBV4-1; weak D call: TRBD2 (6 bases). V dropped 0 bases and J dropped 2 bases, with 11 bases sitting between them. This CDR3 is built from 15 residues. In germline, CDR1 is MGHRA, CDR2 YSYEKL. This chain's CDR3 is CASSQDGRDTYEQYF. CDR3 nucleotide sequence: TGCGCCAGCAGCCAAGATGGGCGGGATACCTACGAGCAGTACTTC.

The CDR3 coding sequence is TGTGCCAGCAGTCCACCCGGGCCAAGATACAATGAGCAGTTCTTC. This encodes CASSPPGPRYNEQFF. This chain joins TRBV28 and TRBJ2-1; D gene unclear. CDR3 length: 15 amino acids. The V gene lost 5 bases and the J gene lost 4 bases, with 15 bases spanning the gap. CDR1 and CDR2 (germline): MDHEN, SYDVKM.

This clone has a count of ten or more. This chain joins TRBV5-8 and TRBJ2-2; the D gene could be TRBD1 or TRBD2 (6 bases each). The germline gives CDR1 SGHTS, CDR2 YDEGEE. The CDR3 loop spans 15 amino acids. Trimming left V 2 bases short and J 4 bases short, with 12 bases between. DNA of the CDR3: TGTGCCAGCAGCTTAGGGGGGCTGGCCACCGGGGAGCTGTTTTTT. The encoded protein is CASSLGGLATGELFF.

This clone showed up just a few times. The CDR3 protein is CASSPPQRTTIYF. Here the CDR3 DNA reads TGTGCCAGCTCACCACCACAACGGACCACCATATATTTT. This sequence joins TRBV18 and TRBJ1-3; no firm D call. This CDR3 is 13 amino acids long. CDR1 and CDR2 (germline): KGHSH, LQKENI. The germline V and J ends were trimmed by 0 bases and 9 bases, with 9 bases remaining between them.

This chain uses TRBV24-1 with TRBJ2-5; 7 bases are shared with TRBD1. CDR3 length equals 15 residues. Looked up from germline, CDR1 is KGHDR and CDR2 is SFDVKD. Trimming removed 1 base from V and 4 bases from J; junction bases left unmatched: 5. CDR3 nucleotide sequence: TGTGCCACCAGTGATTTTACAGGGGAGACAGAGACCCAGTACTTC. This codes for CATSDFTGETETQYF.

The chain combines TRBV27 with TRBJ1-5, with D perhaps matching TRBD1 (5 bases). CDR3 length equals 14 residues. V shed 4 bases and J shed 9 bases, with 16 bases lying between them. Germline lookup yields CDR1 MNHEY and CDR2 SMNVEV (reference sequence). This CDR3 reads CASSSSDGRGPQHF. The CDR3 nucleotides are TGTGCCAGCAGTTCCTCTGACGGGAGGGGGCCCCAGCATTTT.

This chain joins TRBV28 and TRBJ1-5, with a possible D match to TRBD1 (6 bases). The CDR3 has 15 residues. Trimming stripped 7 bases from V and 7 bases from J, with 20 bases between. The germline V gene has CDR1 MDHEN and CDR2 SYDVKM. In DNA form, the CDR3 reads TGTGCCAGCACTCCCCCTGGGGGGGCTTTGCAGCCCCAGCATTTT. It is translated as CASTPPGGALQPQHF. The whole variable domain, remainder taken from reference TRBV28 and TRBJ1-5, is DVKVTQSSRYLVKRTGEKVFLECVQDMDHENMFWYRQDPGLGLRLIYFSYDVKMKEKGDIPEGYSVSREKKERFSLILESASTNQTSMYLCASTPPGGALQPQHFGDGTRLSIL.

The DNA of the CDR3 is TGTGCCAGCAGCCAACCACAGGGTTACACTGAAGCTTTCTTT. Translation: CASSQPQGYTEAFF. The V gene is TRBV11-2, the J gene TRBJ1-1; D is possibly TRBD1 (6 bases). The CDR3 contains 14 residues. V shed 5 bases and J shed 3 bases, with 13 bases lying between them. CDR1 and CDR2 (germline): SGHAT, FQNNGV.